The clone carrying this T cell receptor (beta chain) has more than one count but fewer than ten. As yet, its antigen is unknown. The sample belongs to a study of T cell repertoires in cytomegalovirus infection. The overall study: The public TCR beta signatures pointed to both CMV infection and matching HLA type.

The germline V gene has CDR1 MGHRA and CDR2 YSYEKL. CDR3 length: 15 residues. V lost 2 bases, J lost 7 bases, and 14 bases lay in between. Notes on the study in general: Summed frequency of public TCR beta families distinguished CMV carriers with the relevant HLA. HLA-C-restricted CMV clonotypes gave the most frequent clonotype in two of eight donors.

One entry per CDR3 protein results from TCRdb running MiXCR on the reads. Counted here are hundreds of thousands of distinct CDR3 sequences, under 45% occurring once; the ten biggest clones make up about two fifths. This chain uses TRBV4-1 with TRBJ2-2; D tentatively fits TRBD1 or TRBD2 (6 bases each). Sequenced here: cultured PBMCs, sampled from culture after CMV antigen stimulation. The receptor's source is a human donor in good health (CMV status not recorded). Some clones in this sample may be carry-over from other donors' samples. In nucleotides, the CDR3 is TGCGCCAGCAGCCAACTGGGGGGCCCCCGCGGGGAGCTGTTTTTT. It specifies CASSQLGGPRGELFF.